This TCR beta chain was captured in a study of somatic mutations in cytotoxic T cells in rheumatoid arthritis. Study in general: Blood from the patient (about 29 ml EDTA) was drawn right after diagnosis, pretreatment.

Original handling: Patient CD8+ clones larger than 1% rarely matched published virus-specific TCRB sequences. TCRdb's table, derived via immunoSEQ multiplex PCR, lists solely in-frame clones and lacks some. The V and J calls and clone size are taken from that table; D and trimming were inferred from the DNA. The sample includes around 19,000 clones, about 80% seen only once; the top ten take more than 7%. This CDR3 spans 14 amino acids. The germline gives CDR1 SNHLY, CDR2 FYNNEI. Trimming at V came to 9 bases and at J to 8 bases, leaving 14 bases not matched to a gene. The source material was CD8+ T cells sorted from blood. This TCR derives from an adult with rheumatoid arthritis. The V call is TRBV2, the J call TRBJ1-2, with 8 nucleotides matching TRBD1. The CDR3 loop reads CASYRGQGASGYTF. CDR3 in DNA: TGTGCCAGTTATAGAGGCCAGGGGGCGAGCGGCTACACCTTC.